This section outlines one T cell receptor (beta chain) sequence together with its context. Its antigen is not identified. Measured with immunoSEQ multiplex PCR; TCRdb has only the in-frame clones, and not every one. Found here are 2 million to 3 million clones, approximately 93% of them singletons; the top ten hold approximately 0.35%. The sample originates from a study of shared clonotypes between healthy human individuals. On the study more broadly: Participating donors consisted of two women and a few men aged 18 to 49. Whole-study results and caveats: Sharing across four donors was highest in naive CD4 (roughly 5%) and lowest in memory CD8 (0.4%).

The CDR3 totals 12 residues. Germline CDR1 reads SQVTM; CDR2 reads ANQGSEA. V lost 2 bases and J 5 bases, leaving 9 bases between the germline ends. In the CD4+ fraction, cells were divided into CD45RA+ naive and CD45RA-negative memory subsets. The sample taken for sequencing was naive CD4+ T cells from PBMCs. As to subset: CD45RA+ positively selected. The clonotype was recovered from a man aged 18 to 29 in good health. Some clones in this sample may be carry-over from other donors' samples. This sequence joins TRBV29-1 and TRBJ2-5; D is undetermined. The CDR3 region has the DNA TGCAGCGTTGAAAGGGCCCGCGAGACCCAGTACTTC. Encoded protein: CSVERARETQYF.